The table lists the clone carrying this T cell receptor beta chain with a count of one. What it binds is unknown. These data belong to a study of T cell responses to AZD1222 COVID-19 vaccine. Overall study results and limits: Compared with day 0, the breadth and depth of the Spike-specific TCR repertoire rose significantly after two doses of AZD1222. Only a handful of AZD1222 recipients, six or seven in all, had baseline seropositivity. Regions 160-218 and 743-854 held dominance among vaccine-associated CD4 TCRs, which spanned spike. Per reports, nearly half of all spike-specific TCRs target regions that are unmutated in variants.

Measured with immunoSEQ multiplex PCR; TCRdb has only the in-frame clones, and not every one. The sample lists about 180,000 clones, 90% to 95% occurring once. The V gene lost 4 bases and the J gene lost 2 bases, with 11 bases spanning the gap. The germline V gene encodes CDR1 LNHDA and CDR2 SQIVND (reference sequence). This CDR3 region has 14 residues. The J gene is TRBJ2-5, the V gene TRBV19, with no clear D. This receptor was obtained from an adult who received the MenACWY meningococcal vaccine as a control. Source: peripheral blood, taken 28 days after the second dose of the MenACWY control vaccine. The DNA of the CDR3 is TGTGCCAGTAGTAGGACCTCAAGGCAAGAGACCCAGTACTTC. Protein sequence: CASSRTSRQETQYF.